This T cell receptor beta chain was profiled in a study of blood T cell repertoires in COVID-19. Study summary: There were acute and convalescent COVID-19 samples, and they came from the United States, Italy and Spain. From T cells, B-cell-depleted T cells, or PBMCs came the material, which was cDNA or gDNA.

Germline V gene lookup returns CDR1 LGHNT and CDR2 FRNRAP. The CDR3 is made up of 14 amino acids. Unmatched junction bases numbered 7, after V lost 6 bases and J lost 5 bases. Assignment of participants to cohorts was predicated upon participant-reported clinical history. As handled by the study authors: Nucleated cell counts were estimated from reference gene primer amplification. Profiled with immunoSEQ multiplex PCR; TCRdb holds only in-frame clones, not every one. V and J calls and clone size come straight from that table; D and trimming were deduced from the DNA. The profile shows fewer than 350,000 clones, 85% of them singletons.

The sample taken for sequencing was PBMCs or T cells enriched from blood (not recorded which). The sequence was obtained from a woman aged 25 to 39 who had been exposed to COVID-19. The chain combines TRBV12-5 with TRBJ2-5; 9 nucleotides align to TRBD1. This CDR3 reads CASGVAGTGETQYF. CDR3 in DNA: TGTGCTAGTGGAGTTGCCGGGACAGGGGAGACCCAGTACTTC.